Presented here are 9 T cell receptor beta chains from one specimen sequenced in a study of T cell responses to AZD1222 COVID-19 vaccine. Sequencing used immunoSEQ multiplex PCR; TCRdb keeps in-frame clones, though not all of them. The top ten clones hold 3% to 4.5% of a sample with 150,000 or so clones, more than 85% of them seen once. Sequencing used peripheral blood, obtained 28 days after the second AZD1222 dose. These receptors originate from an adult who received the AZD1222 COVID-19 vaccine.

This clone appeared a single time. The chain carries TRBV5-1 and TRBJ2-1, with 9 bases that match TRBD2. The CDR3 has 15 residues. Germline V gene sequence: CDR1 SGHRS, CDR2 YFSETQ. The V and J ends lost 5 bases and 0 bases, in that order; junction bases with no gene match: 3. The CDR3 DNA reads as TGCGCCAGCAGTCCTAGCGGGAACTCCTACAATGAGCAGTTCTTC. Protein product: CASSPSGNSYNEQFF.

The chain recombines TRBV7-8 with TRBJ2-7, with D perhaps TRBD1 (6 bases). V was shortened by 5 bases and J by 6 bases, with 14 bases between the two germline ends. The CDR3 contains 13 residues. Germline V lookup: CDR1 SGHVS, CDR2 FQNEAQ. The CDR3 is CASSTTGTGEQYF. CDR3 bases: TGTGCCAGCAGCACAACAGGGACGGGCGAGCAGTACTTC. The variable domain in full, completed from reference TRBV7-8 and TRBJ2-7, reads GAGVSQSPRYKVAKRGQDVALRCDPISGHVSLFWYQQALGQGPEFLTYFQNEAQLDKSGLPSDRFFAERPEGSVSTLKIQRTQQEDSAVYLCASSTTGTGEQYFGPGTRLTVT.

This chain uses TRBV6-5 with TRBJ1-4; a possible D gene is TRBD1 (5 bases). CDR1 is MNHEY, CDR2 SVGAGI, per germline. V dropped 8 bases and J dropped 5 bases, with 9 bases sitting between them. This CDR3 comprises 12 residues. CDR3: CASGRGNEKLFF. The CDR3 nucleotides read TGTGCCAGCGGACGGGGCAATGAAAAACTGTTTTTT.

The chain is built from TRBV7-9 and TRBJ2-2; 10 nucleotides align to TRBD2. The CDR3 runs to 16 residues. The J segment lost 7 bases and the V segment lost 3 bases, leaving 8 bases of the junction unmatched. The germline gives CDR1 SEHNR, CDR2 FQNEAQ (reference sequence). As DNA, the CDR3 is TGTGCCAGCAGCTTCAGCGGGAGGGCCCGCGGCGGGGAGCTGTTTTTT. Residues: CASSFSGRARGGELFF.

The chain is built from TRBV7-9 and TRBJ1-1, with a weak D call TRBD1 (5 bases). Germline-derived CDR1 and CDR2 are SEHNR and FQNEAQ (reference sequence). V lost 3 bases and J 1 base, leaving 15 bases between the germline ends. This CDR3 region has 16 residues. The CDR3 DNA is TGTGCCAGCAGCTTCCTTAGGGGTAGGGGGAACACTGAAGCTTTCTTT. Its translation: CASSFLRGRGNTEAFF. Full variable domain (rest looked up from reference TRBV7-9 and TRBJ1-1): DTGVSQNPRHKITKRGQNVTFRCDPISEHNRLYWYRQTLGQGPEFLTYFQNEAQLEKSRLLSDRFSAERPKGSFSTLEIQRTEQGDSAMYLCASSFLRGRGNTEAFFGQGTRLTVV.

V gene TRBV9 combines with J gene TRBJ2-7; TRBD1 matches 9 bases. Germline-derived CDR1 and CDR2 are SGDLS and YYNGEE. The V segment lost 5 bases and the J segment 4 bases; nucleotides outside the gene matches: 19. This CDR3 is built from 18 residues. CDR3 amino acids: CASSLGQGGPSSVYEQYF. The CDR3 DNA reads TGTGCCAGCAGTTTGGGACAGGGTGGCCCCTCCAGTGTTTACGAGCAGTACTTC. Full variable domain (missing parts from reference TRBV9 and TRBJ2-7): DSGVTQTPKHLITATGQRVTLRCSPRSGDLSVYWYQQSLDQGLQFLIQYYNGEERAKGNILERFSAQQFPDLHSELNLSSLELGDSALYFCASSLGQGGPSSVYEQYFGPGTRLTVT.

V usage is TRBV5-1 and J usage is TRBJ1-3; D call uncertain. Trimming took 5 bases from V and 0 from J, leaving 6 bases between them. This CDR3 has 13 residues. The germline CDR1 and CDR2 sequences are SGHRS and YFSETQ. The DNA for the CDR3 is TGCGCCAGCAGACTGAGCTCTGGAAACACCATATATTTT. Amino acids: CASRLSSGNTIYF. Combining the CDR3 with reference TRBV5-1 and TRBJ1-3 gives the whole variable domain KAGVTQTPRYLIKTRGQQVTLSCSPISGHRSVSWYQQTPGQGLQFLFEYFSETQRNKGNFPGRFSGRQFSNSRSEMNVSTLELGDSALYLCASRLSSGNTIYFGEGSWLTVV.

In its sample, this clone was seen once. The genes are TRBV18 and TRBJ2-1; weak D call: TRBD1 (6 bases). Germline V gene lookup returns CDR1 KGHSH and CDR2 LQKENI. Trimming pared 4 bases from V and 2 bases from J, leaving 9 bases between. This CDR3 is 14 amino acids long. In DNA form, the CDR3 reads TGTGCCAGCTCACGACAGGAGGCCTACAATGAGCAGTTCTTC. Its protein is CASSRQEAYNEQFF.

V usage is TRBV29-1 and J usage is TRBJ1-1, with D perhaps TRBD1 (6 bases). The CDR3 totals 14 residues. CDR1 is SQVTM, CDR2 ANQGSEA, per germline. V lost 6 bases to trimming and J lost 1 base, with 15 bases between them. CDR3 protein: CSVSSQGQNTEAFF. CDR3 coding DNA: TGCAGCGTCTCATCCCAGGGGCAGAACACTGAAGCTTTCTTT.